This T cell receptor (beta chain) was identified in a study of shared clonotypes between healthy human individuals. Study background: CD4 naive cells filled three plates per donor, CD4 memory three, CD8 naive two and CD8 memory one.

Regarding the study as a whole: There were few donors, and this limited the genetic and exposure-history diversity represented.

This clone has more than one count but fewer than ten. Its antigen is not identified. This CDR3 is also generated by other DNA sequences in the sample. Germline CDR1 reads KGHSH; CDR2 reads LQKENI. The V gene lost 6 bases and the J gene lost 4 bases, with 10 bases spanning the gap. The CDR3 covers 13 residues. Profiled with immunoSEQ multiplex PCR; TCRdb holds only in-frame clones, not every one. The sample yields fewer than 1.6 million clones, around 98.5% seen once. The V and J genes are TRBV18 and TRBJ1-5; D might be TRBD1 (6 bases). Sequencing was performed on naive CD4+ T cells sorted from blood. As for subset: CD45RA+ positively selected. This receptor was identified in a man aged 25-45 years in good health. The CDR3 here is CASSLDRNQPQHF. In DNA form, the CDR3 reads TGTGCCAGCTCCCTCGACAGGAATCAGCCCCAGCATTTT.